This paragraph covers one TCR beta chain sequence. The target antigen is unknown. The library targeted TCRbeta and was prepared with unique molecular identifiers. TCRdb independently ran MiXCR on the PCR reads; one entry per CDR3 protein. Seen here are 200,000 to 250,000 distinct CDR3 sequences, about 8.7% observed once, and the top ten hold about 40%. This sample is drawn from a study of T-cell reconstitution after alpha-beta-depleted transplantation in children. General study results and limits: Where some patients showed high TCRbeta diversity at day 60, it came from recipient T cells and thymic progenitors that had survived. T-cell counts and diversity at one year following transplant were attributed mainly to newly produced T cells. Several hundred rapidly expanded clones from non-depleted graft cells reportedly supplied alpha-beta T cells about two months post-transplant.

CDR1 is SGHDT, CDR2 YYEEEE, per germline. V lost 4 bases and J 2 bases, leaving 13 bases between the germline ends. This CDR3 has 15 amino acids. The chain combines TRBV5-6 with TRBJ2-1, with D perhaps matching TRBD1 (6 bases). The TCR originated in a male patient between 2 and 15 years old who had a stem cell transplant for acute myeloid leukemia, so the T cells may come from the graft donor. The specimen was PBMCs, mostly from graft donor cells, collected 360 days after TCRalphabeta/CD19-depleted stem cell transplant. The DNA of the CDR3 is TGTGCCAGCAGCCAAGACAGGATGCCCTACAATGAGCAGTTCTTC. The encoded protein is CASSQDRMPYNEQFF.